This passage covers 27 T cell receptor beta chains from one sample sequenced in a study of T cell clonality in common variable immunodeficiency. Sequencing used immunoSEQ multiplex PCR; TCRdb keeps in-frame clones, though not all of them. The profile covers some 40,000 clones, none occurring a single time. Material: peripheral blood mononuclear cells. Receptor source: a person aged 18-69 years in good health.

This clone has ten or more counts. The read ends 3 residues before the CDR3 terminus; that terminus is restored from the germline J gene. The gene calls are TRBV7-2 and TRBJ2-5; D remains unclear. Germline loops: CDR1 SGHTA, CDR2 FQGNSA. The CDR3 is 12 amino acids. The ends were cut back, 1 base at V and 4 bases at J, with 4 bases in the middle. The CDR3 here is CASSLVLETQYF. The DNA read from the CDR3 is TGTGCCAGCAGCTTAGTCCTAGAGACC.

This clone was observed many times. The CDR3 is cut off 3 residues early in the read; its end comes from the germline J gene. This sequence joins TRBV4-2 and TRBJ1-6; TRBD1 agrees at 7 bases. There are 18 residues in the CDR3. Germline V gene sequence: CDR1 LGHNA, CDR2 YNFKEQ. The CDR3 protein is CASSPHPSGQRARGALHF. The CDR3 DNA, read in part, is TGTGCCAGCAGCCCCCATCCATCGGGACAGCGCGCTCGGGGAGCC.

Ten or more counts support this clone. The DNA ends 3 residues before the CDR3 does, and the rest of the CDR3 is filled in from the germline J gene. This sequence joins TRBV7-3 and TRBJ1-1; possible D gene TRBD1, 5 bases. Germline CDR1 and CDR2: SGHTA and FQGTGA. The CDR3 covers 15 residues. Trimming pared 1 base from V and 3 bases from J, leaving 12 bases between. CDR3 amino acids: CASSLIPTDYTEAFF. The part of the CDR3 DNA that was read is TGTGCCAGCAGCTTAATACCGACAGACTACACTGAA.

This clone came up many times. The observed sequence ends 3 residues before the CDR3 terminus, with the missing tail filled in from the germline J gene. This chain links TRBV11-2 with TRBJ2-7, with D perhaps being TRBD1 or TRBD2 (7 bases each). Trimming left V 5 bases short and J 0 bases short, with 14 bases between. The V gene's germline CDR1 is SGHAT and CDR2 FQNNGV. This CDR3 has 15 amino acids. CDR3 protein: CASSQGRGHSYEQYF. CDR3 DNA (partial): TGTGCCAGCAGCCAGGGGAGGGGGCACTCCTACGAG.

Remarks on this clone: One end of the junction does not line up with germline, which may come from a read error. Coverage ceases 3 residues before the CDR3 finishes, and the germline J gene fills in the end. The chain links TRBV30 to TRBJ2-4, with TRBD1 identical over 7 bases. The CDR3 runs 14 residues. Germline CDR1 reads GTSNPN; CDR2 reads SVGIG (reference sequence). The CDR3 reads CAWSVRGGSETQYF. The part of the CDR3 DNA that was read is TGCGCCTGGAGTGTGAGAGGGGGCAGTGAGACT.

This clone was observed at least ten times. Read coverage stops 3 residues before the CDR3 terminus; the germline J gene supplies the remainder. The chain carries TRBV7-8 and TRBJ2-3; TRBD2 is a possible D gene (6 bases). CDR3 length: 15 residues. Trimming stripped 5 bases from V and 2 bases from J, with 14 bases between. Per germline, CDR1 SGHVS and CDR2 FQNEAQ. Incomplete CDR3 DNA: TGTGCCAGCAGCCGCCGGAGGGCAAACACAGATACG. It is translated as CASSRRRANTDT. The whole CDR3 is CASSRRRANTDTQYF.

In this sample, this clone turned up many times. From the germline J gene comes the end of the CDR3, since the read stops 3 residues before it. The chain has TRBV29-1 and TRBJ2-4; D possibly corresponds to TRBD1 (6 bases). The CDR3 has 11 amino acids. Trimming stripped 3 bases from V and 8 bases from J, with 8 bases between. Germline lookup yields CDR1 SQVTM and CDR2 ANQGSEA. This CDR3 is CSVDHRDIQYF. The CDR3 DNA, read in part, is TGCAGCGTTGACCACAGGGACATT.

This clone was recorded at least ten times. Read sequence stops 3 residues before the CDR3 end, and the germline J gene provides the missing end. The V call is TRBV20-1, the J call TRBJ1-5; TRBD1 might be the D (6 bases). The CDR3 has 15 residues. Trimming removed 0 bases from V and 2 bases from J, with 11 bases in between. CDR1 and CDR2 (germline): DFQATT, SNEGSKA (reference sequence). The CDR3 bases that were read are TGCAGTGCTAGAGATCGCAGGGGTGGCAATCAGCCC. This encodes CSARDRRGGNQP. In full, the CDR3 reads CSARDRRGGNQPQHF.

This clone has at least ten counts. Sequencing ends 3 residues short of the CDR3 end; the germline J gene provides the rest. This chain uses TRBV19 with TRBJ2-3; D is ambiguous. The germline V and J ends were trimmed by 3 bases and 2 bases, with 12 bases remaining between them. Germline V gives CDR1 LNHDA, CDR2 SQIVND (reference sequence). CDR3 length: 15 amino acids. This CDR3 reads CASSMGNSPTDTQYF. Incomplete CDR3 DNA: TGTGCCAGTAGTATGGGCAACTCCCCCACAGATACG.

This clone was detected ten times or more. Sequencing ends 3 residues short of the CDR3 end; the germline J gene provides the rest. The chain recombines TRBV20-1 with TRBJ2-2, with TRBD1 as a possible D gene (5 bases). The germline gives CDR1 DFQATT, CDR2 SNEGSKA (reference sequence). Trimming cost V 3 bases and J 2 bases, with 10 bases left between them. The CDR3 has 14 amino acids. CDR3 amino acids: CSARTELNTGELFF. The part of the CDR3 DNA that was read is TGCAGTGCTAGGACAGAATTAAACACCGGGGAG.

In its sample, this clone was seen many times. The read terminates 3 residues ahead of where the CDR3 ends, so the germline J gene completes it. The V gene is TRBV7-9, the J gene TRBJ1-1; the match to TRBD1 covers 8 bases. Germline CDR1 reads SEHNR; CDR2 reads FQNEAQ (reference sequence). There are 12 residues in the CDR3. The CDR3 sequence is CASSSQQGGAFF. Partial CDR3 DNA: TGTGCCAGCAGCTCGCAACAGGGGGGA.

This clone is termed medium-sized. The DNA ends 3 residues before the CDR3 does, and the rest of the CDR3 is filled in from the germline J gene. The chain recombines TRBV5-6 with TRBJ1-2; unclear D gene. CDR1 and CDR2 from the germline V gene are SGHDT and YYEEEE. With 0 bases removed from V and 4 bases from J, the gap between germline ends came to 4 bases. The length of the CDR3 is 12 residues. The CDR3 spells CASSLDTYGYTF. The DNA read from the CDR3 is TGTGCCAGCAGCTTGGACACCTATGGC.

This clone occurred many times. Read coverage stops 3 residues before the CDR3 terminus; the germline J gene supplies the remainder. This chain connects TRBV27 to TRBJ2-1, with a possible D match to TRBD1 (6 bases). The CDR3 is 17 amino acids. Germline V gene lookup returns CDR1 MNHEY and CDR2 SMNVEV (reference sequence). The V end lost 2 bases, the J end lost 7 bases, and 21 bases lay between the germline ends. Incomplete CDR3 DNA: TGTGCCAGCAGTTTAATACGGTCCCCAGGACAGAAGAATGAG. It yields the protein CASSLIRSPGQKNE. The full CDR3 reads CASSLIRSPGQKNEQFF.

Many counts were recorded for this clone. The CDR3 end is not reached by the read, which stops 3 residues before it; the germline J gene fills it in. This chain uses TRBV7-9 with TRBJ2-3; unclear D gene. CDR3 length: 14 residues. The ends were cut back, 1 base at V and 3 bases at J, with 8 bases in the middle. Germline V CDR1 and CDR2: SEHNR, FQNEAQ (reference sequence). CDR3 sequence reads: CASSLGSRTDTQYF. The covered CDR3 bases are TGTGCCAGCAGCTTAGGTTCTAGGACAGATACG.

As regards this clone: The read comes to an end 3 residues before the CDR3 does, leaving the germline J gene to fill in the end. The chain links TRBV6-2 or TRBV6-3 to TRBJ1-2; D uncertain. The CDR3 is 16 residues long. Germline CDR1 is MNHEY and CDR2 is SVGEGT. CDR3 DNA, as far as it was read: TGTGCCAGCAGTACCCGACTAGCGGGTACATACAATGAC. It yields the protein CASSTRLAGTYND. The whole CDR3 reads CASSTRLAGTYNDYTF.

This clone was observed many times. From the germline J gene comes the end of the CDR3, since the read stops 3 residues before it. The V call is TRBV14, the J call TRBJ2-7, with D possibly matching TRBD2 (5 bases). Trimming pared 2 bases from V and 0 bases from J, leaving 20 bases between. The CDR3 has 18 residues. The germline V gene encodes CDR1 SGHDN and CDR2 FVKESK. CDR3 DNA (partial): TGTGCCAGCAGCCAACAAGAGCGGTTTGGAGGCGACTCCTACGAG. Residues: CASSQQERFGGDSYE. The whole CDR3 region reads CASSQQERFGGDSYEQYF.

This clone was observed many times. The read falls 3 residues short of the CDR3 end, and the missing part is taken from the germline J gene. The chain has TRBV12-3 or TRBV12-4 and TRBJ2-6; TRBD1 might be the D (5 bases). Trimming took off 5 bases at V and 4 bases at J, with 12 bases between the two ends. The CDR3 sequence is 15 residues long. CDR3 DNA (partial): TGTGCCAGCAGTATAGGGGCATCGGGGGCCAACGTC. Translating it yields CASSIGASGANV. The full CDR3 sequence reads CASSIGASGANVLTF.

This clone has a count of ten or more. The CDR3 extends 3 residues past the end of the read, so its final part is completed from the germline J gene. The chain recombines TRBV5-1 with TRBJ1-1; unclear D gene. Trimming took 2 bases from V and 0 from J, leaving 8 bases between them. Germline lookup yields CDR1 SGHRS and CDR2 YFSETQ. The CDR3 loop spans 14 amino acids. CDR3 protein: CASSFANMNTEAFF. The CDR3 bases that were read are TGCGCCAGCAGCTTCGCCAACATGAACACTGAA.

This clone was observed many times. The read gets to within 3 residues of the CDR3 end, and the germline J gene fills in the rest. The chain couples TRBV4-2 to TRBJ2-3; 9 nucleotides agree with TRBD2. V lost 4 bases to trimming and J lost 0 bases; unmatched junction nucleotides: 17. In germline, CDR1 is LGHNA, CDR2 YNFKEQ. CDR3 length: 20 amino acids. CDR3 DNA, as far as it was read: TGTGCCAGCAGCCCTACGGCCCGCGGGGGGGCCTTACGGAGCACAGATACG. Protein sequence: CASSPTARGGALRSTDT. The complete CDR3 protein is CASSPTARGGALRSTDTQYF.

This clone was detected ten times or more. The read finishes 3 residues shy of the CDR3 end, and the germline J gene is used to complete it. V gene TRBV20-1 combines with J gene TRBJ1-2; maybe TRBD1 (5 bases). CDR1 and CDR2 (germline): DFQATT, SNEGSKA (reference sequence). The CDR3 is 13 residues long. CDR3 DNA (partial): TGCAGTGCTGGAATAACCGAGGGGCACGCC. This translates into CSAGITEGHA. The whole CDR3 region reads CSAGITEGHAYTF.

This clone was recorded many times. Sequencing ends 3 residues short of the CDR3 end; the germline J gene provides the rest. This rearrangement joins TRBV11-2 to TRBJ1-5, with D uncertain. The CDR3 is 13 residues long. Germline loops: CDR1 SGHAT, CDR2 FQNNGV. V gave up 1 base and J gave up 5 bases, with 6 bases separating them. Partial CDR3 DNA: TGTGCCAGCAGCTTAGCGGGTTATCAGCCC. Protein sequence: CASSLAGYQP. The full CDR3 protein is CASSLAGYQPQHF.

This clone was observed at least ten times. Sequencing ends 3 residues short of the CDR3 end; the germline J gene provides the rest. The chain uses TRBV20-1 and TRBJ1-1; TRBD1 matches at 7 bases. From germline, CDR1 is DFQATT and CDR2 SNEGSKA (reference sequence). J gave up 4 bases and V 5 bases, and 7 bases lay outside the gene matches. CDR3 length equals 13 residues. The CDR3 bases that were read are TGCAGTGCTCCCACGGCAGGGGGCACTGAA. Translated: CSAPTAGGTE. The entire CDR3 sequence reads CSAPTAGGTEAFF.

The table lists this clone with many counts. The read terminates 3 residues before the CDR3 end, so the remaining end is supplied by the germline J gene. V gene TRBV10-3 combines with J gene TRBJ2-7; 13 nucleotides align to TRBD2. From germline, CDR1 is ENHRY and CDR2 SYGVKD. V shed 3 bases, J shed 6 bases, and the junction held 5 bases outside the gene matches. CDR3 size: 15 residues. The covered CDR3 bases are TGTGCCATCAGTGAACCAGGGACTAGCGGGACCGAG. Translation gives CAISEPGTSGTE. Given in full, the CDR3 is CAISEPGTSGTEQYF.

This clone was seen at least ten times. Sequencing ends 3 residues short of the CDR3 end; the germline J gene provides the rest. The chain employs TRBV20-1 and TRBJ1-6; 7 nucleotides match TRBD1. CDR3 length: 15 amino acids. Per the germline V gene, CDR1 is DFQATT and CDR2 is SNEGSKA (reference sequence). J gave up 10 bases and V 6 bases, and 15 bases lay outside the gene matches. CDR3 DNA (partial): TGCAGTGCCGATTTACCGGACAGGTTTGACTCACCC. Translating gives CSADLPDRFDSP. The CDR3 in full is CSADLPDRFDSPLHF.

This clone appeared many times. The missing CDR3 end, 3 residues past where the read stops, is filled in from the germline J gene. This chain links TRBV6-4 with TRBJ2-7; possibly TRBD1 for D (6 bases). Germline CDR1 reads MRHNA; CDR2 reads SNTAGT. V was shortened by 3 bases and J by 4 bases, with 13 bases between the two germline ends. The CDR3 consists of 14 residues. This chain's CDR3 is CASSDSGVMYEQYF. CDR3 DNA (partial): TGTGCCAGCAGTGATTCAGGGGTGATGTACGAG.

This clone has at least ten counts. The read terminates 3 residues ahead of where the CDR3 ends, so the germline J gene completes it. The rearrangement joins TRBV7-2 to TRBJ2-7; TRBD2 agrees at 9 bases. V shed 4 bases, J shed 0 bases, and the junction held 1 base outside the gene matches. The CDR3 covers 14 residues. Germline V gene lookup returns CDR1 SGHTA and CDR2 FQGNSA. The sequenced part of the CDR3 DNA is TGTGCCAGCAGCTGGACTAGCGACTCCTACGAG. Translation: CASSWTSDSYE. In full, the CDR3 is CASSWTSDSYEQYF.

This clone was picked up many times. The sequence runs out 3 residues before the end of the CDR3; the remainder is reconstructed from the germline J gene. The chain is built from TRBV20-1 and TRBJ1-2; 8 bases are a match to TRBD1. The trim removed 0 bases at V and 4 bases at J, leaving 4 bases unmatched. Per the germline V gene, CDR1 is DFQATT and CDR2 is SNEGSKA (reference sequence). CDR3 size: 14 residues. The CDR3 region is CSARDGTGRYGYTF. The part of the CDR3 DNA that was read is TGCAGTGCTAGAGATGGGACAGGCCGCTATGGC.